This TCR beta chain was profiled in a study of blood T cell repertoires in COVID-19. Study context: The analysed material was cDNA or gDNA that came from T cells, B-cell-depleted T cells, or PBMCs.

The study recruited people aged 18 to 89 years across about two dozen US areas. Researchers sorted participants into cohorts using their self-reported clinical history. Symptom resolution, clearance, or two negative PCRs marked the recovered donors of Cohort 3. Per germline, CDR1 MDHEN and CDR2 SYDVKM. The CDR3 loop spans 14 amino acids. V was shortened by 4 bases and J by 6 bases, with 15 bases between the two germline ends. The assay was immunoSEQ multiplex PCR, and TCRdb's table has in-frame clones only and misses some. The sample records a few hundred thousand clones, less than 90% being singletons.

The clonotype originates from a woman between 40 and 55 years old who had recovered from COVID-19. Sequenced sample: PBMCs or T cells enriched from blood (not recorded which). The V and J genes are TRBV28 and TRBJ1-2; no clear D. The CDR3 sequence is CASSYSPTPNGYTF. The DNA for the CDR3 is TGTGCCAGCAGTTACTCCCCGACACCCAATGGCTACACCTTC.